The rows below give T cell receptor beta chains drawn from one sample of a study of spatial heterogeneity in lung cancer. Via MiXCR, TCRdb re-called the 5' RACE reads, giving one row per CDR3 protein. The table records approximately 10,000 distinct CDR3 sequences, more than 15% of them present only once. The sample in question was PBMCs, obtained at surgery. The receptors come from a male donor with early-stage non-small cell lung cancer. CDR3s include the opening cysteine and the closing phenylalanine or tryptophan. The size of a clone is reported for some rows only, either as once, few or many, or as a class for expanded clones.

V gene,J gene,clone size,CDR3 protein
TRBV11-3,TRBJ2-2,few,CASSSRLQGNTGELFF
TRBV28,TRBJ2-3,few,CASSLGALDTQYF
TRBV9,TRBJ2-3,many,CASSVGGPGDTQYF
TRBV5-1,TRBJ2-2,few,CASSLTQGLTGELFF
TRBV9,TRBJ2-3,many,CASSVRDRATDTQYF
TRBV4-1,TRBJ2-1,few,CASSQVYNEQFF
TRBV28,TRBJ2-4,NA,CASSAPVGGRAANIQYF
TRBV27,TRBJ1-5,many,CASSSDRGGQPQHF
TRBV28,TRBJ2-3,few,CASSSTGTGVTDTQYF
TRBV11-2,TRBJ2-2,many,CASSSGGGVNTGELFF
TRBV6-6,TRBJ1-1,NA,CASNAGTANTEAFF
TRBV24-1,TRBJ2-2,NA,CATNMTGRTGELFF
TRBV28,TRBJ2-5,many,CASSLPGQETQYF
TRBV10-3,TRBJ2-3,NA,CATRRGGGTASTDTQYF
TRBV5-1,TRBJ2-7,many,CASSLGQGWQQTYEQYF
TRBV29-1,TRBJ1-1,many,CSVDTDNTEAFF
TRBV7-3,TRBJ2-3,few,CASSPGVSGGTDTQYF
TRBV12-3/TRBV12-4,TRBJ2-3,NA,CASSLRAGGPTDTQYF
TRBV20-1,TRBJ2-7,few,CSAYPATGRYEQYF
TRBV3-1,TRBJ2-4,NA,CASSQGYGSSAYIQYF
TRBV28,TRBJ2-2,many,CASMGGLALNTGELFF
TRBV7-9,TRBJ1-5,many,CASSLGQAGGDQPQHF
TRBV7-6,TRBJ1-3,medium-sized,CASSLRGTGNTIYF
TRBV12-3/TRBV12-4,TRBJ2-1,NA,CASSLYEQFF
TRBV29-1,TRBJ1-2,NA,CSVGQPYGYTF
TRBV3-1,TRBJ2-3,few,CASSQGFGGRDTQYF
TRBV5-1,TRBJ2-3,many,CASSPGTSATDTQYF
TRBV29-1,TRBJ2-7,few,CSVGQGRNEQYF
TRBV5-6,TRBJ2-3,NA,CASSFLGGARTDTQYF
TRBV28,TRBJ1-2,NA,CASTRGAVYGYTF
TRBV11-2,TRBJ1-1,many,CASSLKGTGKNTEAFF
TRBV6-2/TRBV6-3,TRBJ2-7,NA,CASSPSLGVGSYEQYF
TRBV7-9,TRBJ1-1,many,CASNLGFESTEAFF
TRBV15,TRBJ1-6,NA,CATRRAGGSYNSPLHF
TRBV11-2,TRBJ1-1,few,CASSLFSRGLNTEAFF
TRBV27,TRBJ2-7,few,CASSLLDRWYEQYF
TRBV3-1,TRBJ2-7,many,CASSITTYEQYF
TRBV5-4,TRBJ2-1,NA,CASSLDPGTREGSEQFF
TRBV28,TRBJ2-7,medium-sized,CASSSTRQGPTYEQYF
TRBV12-3/TRBV12-4,TRBJ2-7,NA,CASSPVGSGVSYEQYF
TRBV3-1,TRBJ2-1,many,CASRTHSTGLDEQFF
TRBV27,TRBJ1-5,medium-sized,CASGGVSNQPQHF
TRBV19,TRBJ1-5,many,CASMPTSGSRNQPQHF
TRBV20-1,TRBJ1-1,few,CSASWTDPEAFF
TRBV7-3,TRBJ2-5,medium-sized,CASSLEAGKTQYF
TRBV6-6,TRBJ2-1,many,CASKPSTGTGYNEQFF
TRBV20-1,TRBJ2-7,many,CSAPHLTSGRSSSYEQYF
TRBV2,TRBJ1-6,NA,CASTVEVYSPLHF
TRBV7-2,TRBJ2-2,few,CASSQGLAGGIGELFF
TRBV11-2,TRBJ2-7,few,CASSGEQGQSSGRGEQYF
TRBV27,TRBJ2-7,many,CASSGGPGRELYEQYF
TRBV28,TRBJ2-7,many,CASRPGQGREQYF
TRBV5-6,TRBJ2-1,many,CASSRAIQGYNEQFF
TRBV10-3,TRBJ2-7,few,CAISTSYEQYF
TRBV18,TRBJ2-3,NA,CASSPRGSGTSTDTQYF
TRBV27,TRBJ2-7,many,CASSWTSDSYEQYF
TRBV6-1,TRBJ1-2,NA,CASSVKQGTDGYTF
TRBV28,TRBJ2-2,NA,CASLVNTGELFF